Detailed here is one T cell receptor beta chain. The data were taken from a study of blood T cell repertoires in COVID-19. Study context: The study drew acute and convalescent COVID-19 samples from the United States, Italy and Spain. In each case, the material was cDNA or gDNA derived from T cells, B-cell-depleted T cells, or PBMCs.

In the original analysis: Using reference gene primer amplification, nucleated cell counts were estimated. Repertoires were generated with immunoSEQ multiplex PCR, while TCRdb's copy carries only in-frame clones and drops some. The V and J calls and clone size are taken from that table; D and trimming were inferred from the DNA. The table lists 350,000 to 450,000 clones, around 87% of them singletons. The CDR3 is made up of 17 amino acids. The J segment lost 2 bases and the V segment lost 5 bases, leaving 13 bases of the junction unmatched. Germline CDR1 and CDR2: MNHEY and SMNVEV (reference sequence).

The chain is built from TRBV27 and TRBJ2-3; 7 bases align to TRBD2. Sequencing was done on a sample of peripheral blood. The clonotype comes from a human donor in a cohort sampled during active COVID-19. The CDR3 region is CASSPLGWEGPTDTQYF. For the CDR3, the DNA is TGTGCCAGCAGTCCCCTCGGGTGGGAGGGGCCCACAGATACGCAGTATTTT.